The sequence of this T cell receptor (beta chain) was determined in a study of shared clonotypes between healthy human individuals. A note on this clone: The same CDR3 also results from other DNA sequences found in this sample.

The V gene lost 1 base and the J gene lost 7 bases, with 8 bases spanning the gap. The CDR3 runs to 13 residues. Germline V CDR1 and CDR2: SGHVS, FQNEAQ. Only in-frame clones appear in the TCRdb table, and some are missing; sequencing was by immunoSEQ multiplex PCR. The sample holds 2 million to 2.5 million clones; approximately 93% are singletons and the top ten take 0.39%. The TCR comes from a man between 18 and 29 years old in good health. Some clones in this sample may be carry-over from other donors' samples. The chain joins TRBV7-8 to TRBJ1-5; unclear D gene. Sample: naive CD4+ T cells from PBMCs. This sample's subset: CD45RA+ positively selected. CDR3 sequence reads: CASSLGTAQPQHF. In DNA form, the CDR3 reads TGTGCCAGCAGCTTAGGAACAGCACAGCCCCAGCATTTT.